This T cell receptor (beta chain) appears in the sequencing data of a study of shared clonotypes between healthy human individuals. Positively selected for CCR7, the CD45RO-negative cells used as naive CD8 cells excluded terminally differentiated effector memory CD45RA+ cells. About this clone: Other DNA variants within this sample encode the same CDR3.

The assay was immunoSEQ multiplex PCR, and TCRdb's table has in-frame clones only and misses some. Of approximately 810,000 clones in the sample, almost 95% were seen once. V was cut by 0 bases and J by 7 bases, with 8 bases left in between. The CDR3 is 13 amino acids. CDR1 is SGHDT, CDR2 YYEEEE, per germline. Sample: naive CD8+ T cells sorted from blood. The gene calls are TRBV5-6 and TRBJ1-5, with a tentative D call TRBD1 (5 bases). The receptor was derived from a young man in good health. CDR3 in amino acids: CASSLGGGQPQHF. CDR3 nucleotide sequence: TGTGCCAGCAGCTTGGGGGGCGGACAGCCCCAGCATTTT.